Following are 30 T cell receptor beta chains from one sample sequenced in a study of cytomegalovirus exposure and HLA in healthy donors. 13 Jbeta primers and 60 Vbeta primers were used for the PCR. Using immunoSEQ multiplex PCR, the repertoire was profiled, and TCRdb retains in-frame clones only, with some absent. The table lists hundreds of thousands of clones, under 80% of them singletons, with over 2% in the top ten. What was sequenced was PBMCs. These receptors were obtained from a female donor in good health and CMV-seronegative.

This chain joins TRBV27 and TRBJ2-5, with 8 bases lining up with TRBD2. Per germline, CDR1 MNHEY and CDR2 SMNVEV (reference sequence). The V segment lost 8 bases and the J segment 5 bases; nucleotides outside the gene matches: 13. The CDR3 is 15 residues long. As DNA, the CDR3 is TGTGCCAGCGCACGGGGGGGGCGGGGTGATGAGACCCAGTACTTC. This sequence encodes CASARGGRGDETQYF.

V is TRBV6-5 and J is TRBJ1-2, with D maybe TRBD1 (5 bases). The V gene lost 0 bases and the J gene lost 6 bases, with 14 bases spanning the gap. Germline V gives CDR1 MNHEY, CDR2 SVGAGI. CDR3 size: 15 residues. The CDR3 spells CASSYSFGGVDGYTF. CDR3 DNA: TGTGCCAGCAGTTACTCGTTTGGGGGGGTCGATGGCTACACCTTC.

CDR3 DNA sequence: TGTGCCAGCAGCCGACAGGGGGCGTTGGGCAATCAGCCCCAGCATTTT. It translates to CASSRQGALGNQPQHF. The chain has TRBV11-2 and TRBJ1-5; the match to TRBD1 covers 10 bases. This CDR3 has 16 amino acids. Trimming removed 5 bases from V and 2 bases from J; junction bases left unmatched: 6. Looked up from germline, CDR1 is SGHAT and CDR2 is FQNNGV. Drawing the rest from reference TRBV11-2 and TRBJ1-5, the complete variable domain is EAGVAQSPRYKIIEKRQSVAFWCNPISGHATLYWYQQILGQGPKLLIQFQNNGVVDDSQLPKDRFSAERLKGVDSTLKIQPAKLEDSAVYLCASSRQGALGNQPQHFGDGTRLSIL.

This clone was counted a few times. V is TRBV5-4 and J is TRBJ2-1; 7 nucleotides line up with TRBD2. With V trimmed by 1 base and J by 5 bases, 3 bases remained unmatched. Germline V gives CDR1 SGHNT, CDR2 YYREEE (reference sequence). The CDR3 length is 14 residues. This chain's CDR3 is CASSLREVHNEQFF. CDR3 coding DNA: TGTGCCAGCAGCTTGCGGGAGGTCCACAATGAGCAGTTCTTC.

The chain has TRBV10-3 and TRBJ2-7; tentatively, D is TRBD1 (6 bases). From germline, CDR1 is ENHRY and CDR2 SYGVKD. With 8 bases removed from V and 4 bases from J, the gap between germline ends came to 12 bases. The CDR3 is 12 residues long. CDR3 bases: TGTGCCATCCGGGACATGAAATACGAGCAGTACTTC. Amino acids: CAIRDMKYEQYF.

This clone was picked up a small number of times. This rearrangement joins TRBV2 to TRBJ2-7; 13 positions agree with TRBD2. CDR1 is SNHLY and CDR2 is FYNNEI in the germline V gene. Unmatched junction bases numbered 3, after V lost 4 bases and J lost 3 bases. The CDR3 sequence is 15 residues long. The CDR3 loop reads CASSGGTSGIYEQYF. The CDR3 coding sequence is TGTGCCAGCAGTGGTGGGACTAGCGGGATCTACGAGCAGTACTTC.

This clone was counted only a few times. This chain uses TRBV6-5 with TRBJ1-2; TRBD1 aligns across 8 bases. Losses at the gene ends were 1 base for V and 8 bases for J; bases not matched to a gene: 9. The CDR3 has 15 residues. Germline V CDR1 and CDR2: MNHEY, SVGAGI. The CDR3 spells CASSYLRTGLGGYTF. In DNA, the CDR3 is TGTGCCAGCAGTTACTTGAGGACAGGGCTAGGCGGCTACACCTTC.

The chain uses TRBV5-4 and TRBJ2-7; D remains unclear. CDR3 length: 15 residues. The V end was cut by 0 bases, the J end by 0 bases, with 10 bases between. CDR1 SGHNT and CDR2 YYREEE come from the germline V gene (reference sequence). The CDR3 is CASSLGAVSSYEQYF. Written as DNA, the CDR3 is TGTGCCAGCAGCTTGGGTGCGGTCAGCTCCTACGAGCAGTACTTC.

The rearrangement joins TRBV5-1 to TRBJ1-6; the match to TRBD1 covers 8 bases. Germline V gene data show CDR1 as SGHRS and CDR2 as YFSETQ. The CDR3 is 15 residues long. The junction had 5 bases not matched to a gene; V was cut back by 0 bases and J by 9 bases. The CDR3 bases are TGCGCCAGCAGCTTGGGACAGGGGTGGAGTTCACCCCTCCACTTT. Translated, it gives CASSLGQGWSSPLHF.

The genes are TRBV6-1 and TRBJ1-4; 9 nucleotides agree with TRBD1. The junction had 13 bases not matched to a gene; V was cut back by 5 bases and J by 12 bases. Per germline, CDR1 MNHNS and CDR2 SASEGT. The CDR3 is 15 amino acids. CDR3 DNA sequence: TGTGCCAGCAGTTTAACACCTCCGGGACAGGGCGAACTGTTTTTT. This sequence encodes CASSLTPPGQGELFF.

The chain is built from TRBV2 and TRBJ2-7; 9 positions match TRBD1. CDR1 SNHLY and CDR2 FYNNEI come from the germline V gene. CDR3 length: 13 residues. V trimming: 8 bases; J trimming: 3 bases; junction bases outside the gene matches: 5. Here the CDR3 DNA reads TGTGCCAGCGGGACAGGGTTCAGCTACGAGCAGTACTTC. This translates into CASGTGFSYEQYF.

This clone appeared a few times. The chain recombines TRBV7-2 with TRBJ2-3; 9 bases agree with TRBD2. CDR3 length equals 15 residues. Germline trimming cut 5 bases from V and 4 bases from J; bases unmatched to any gene: 7. Germline assignment: CDR1 SGHTA and CDR2 FQGNSA. CDR3 in amino acids: CASSLSGRGADTQYF. The CDR3 coding sequence is TGTGCCAGCAGCCTTAGCGGGAGAGGGGCAGATACGCAGTATTTT.

The chain has TRBV6-4 and TRBJ1-1, with TRBD1 matching 8 bases. This CDR3 has 13 amino acids. J gave up 1 base and V 6 bases, and 1 base lay outside the gene matches. Germline V CDR1 and CDR2: MRHNA, SNTAGT. The CDR3 DNA reads TGTGCCAGCAGCGACAGGGGGAACACTGAAGCTTTCTTT. Amino acid sequence: CASSDRGNTEAFF.

The rearrangement joins TRBV5-4 to TRBJ2-3, with D unresolved. This CDR3 comprises 14 residues. V dropped 5 bases and J dropped 2 bases, with 12 bases sitting between them. The germline CDR1 and CDR2 sequences are SGHNT and YYREEE (reference sequence). As DNA, the CDR3 is TGTGCCAGCAGTTCCCCCTATTTCACAGATACGCAGTATTTT. Translation: CASSSPYFTDTQYF.

The chain couples TRBV2 to TRBJ2-2; TRBD2 matches at 7 bases. The V segment lost 8 bases and the J segment 2 bases; nucleotides outside the gene matches: 8. CDR3 size: 15 residues. Germline lookup yields CDR1 SNHLY and CDR2 FYNNEI. The DNA for the CDR3 is TGTGCCAGCTGCCAACTAGCGCCAAACACCGGGGAGCTGTTTTTT. Translation gives CASCQLAPNTGELFF.

The chain has TRBV5-6 and TRBJ2-7; the match to TRBD1 covers 7 bases. CDR3 length: 13 amino acids. The V segment lost 6 bases and the J segment 2 bases; nucleotides outside the gene matches: 5. Germline CDR1 reads SGHDT; CDR2 reads YYEEEE. As DNA, the CDR3 is TGTGCCAGCACAAAGGGACAGCCCTACGAGCAGTACTTC. Translation: CASTKGQPYEQYF.

This rearrangement joins TRBV7-3 to TRBJ2-1; 11 bases are shared with TRBD2. The ends lost 5 bases at V and 9 bases at J; junction bases unmatched: 3. CDR1 is SGHTA and CDR2 is FQGTGA in the germline V gene. There are 13 residues in the CDR3. CDR3 loop: CASSPTSGSEQFF. The DNA of the CDR3 is TGTGCCAGCAGCCCAACTAGCGGGAGTGAGCAGTTCTTC.

Only a few counts were recorded for this clone. V usage is TRBV27 and J usage is TRBJ2-7; 13 nucleotides match TRBD2. V shed 5 bases, J shed 1 base, and the junction held 5 bases outside the gene matches. CDR3 length: 16 amino acids. CDR1 is MNHEY, CDR2 SMNVEV, per germline (reference sequence). This CDR3 reads CASSPGLAGVSYEQYF. CDR3 DNA sequence: TGTGCCAGCAGTCCTGGACTAGCGGGAGTGTCCTACGAGCAGTACTTC.

The chain carries TRBV28 and TRBJ2-5, with D tentatively TRBD2 (6 bases). CDR1 is MDHEN, CDR2 SYDVKM, per germline. The germline V and J ends were trimmed by 6 bases and 5 bases, with 13 bases remaining between them. There are 13 residues in the CDR3. As DNA, the CDR3 is TGTGCCAGCAGCGGTAGCGGAGGGGAGACCCAGTACTTC. It codes for CASSGSGGETQYF.

J is TRBJ2-1 and V is TRBV19, with 7 bases fitting TRBD2. From germline, CDR1 is LNHDA and CDR2 SQIVND (reference sequence). The CDR3 is 16 amino acids. The ends lost 5 bases at V and 8 bases at J; junction bases unmatched: 15. In DNA, the CDR3 is TGTGCCAGTAGTGACCCGGGAGGACCAGCCACAGATGAGCAGTTCTTC. It specifies CASSDPGGPATDEQFF.

The CDR3 region is CASSVGRANIQYF. The CDR3 DNA follows: TGTGCCAGCAGCGTAGGCAGGGCCAACATTCAGTACTTC. This chain uses TRBV9 with TRBJ2-4; possibly TRBD1 for D (5 bases). CDR3 length: 13 amino acids. Germline lookup yields CDR1 SGDLS and CDR2 YYNGEE. V was clipped by 0 bases and J by 7 bases, with 8 bases between them.

The chain carries TRBV28 and TRBJ2-1; 11 bases line up with TRBD2. CDR1 is MDHEN, CDR2 SYDVKM, per germline. With 5 bases clipped from V and 0 bases from J, the junction kept 0 bases outside the gene matches. The CDR3 length is 15 residues. For the CDR3, the DNA is TGTGCCAGCAGTCTAGCGGGAGGCTCCTACAATGAGCAGTTCTTC. Amino acid sequence: CASSLAGGSYNEQFF.

The chain has TRBV6-5 and TRBJ2-1; weak D call: TRBD1 (5 bases). Trimming took off 6 bases at V and 2 bases at J, with 11 bases between the two ends. The CDR3 contains 14 residues. Germline V gene sequence: CDR1 MNHEY, CDR2 SVGAGI. CDR3 nucleotides: TGTGCCAGCAGCACAGGAAGAACCTACAATGAGCAGTTCTTC. Encoded protein: CASSTGRTYNEQFF.

The CDR3 DNA reads TGTGCCAGCAGTCAAAGAACAGGGGAACCCGGGGAGCTGTTTTTT. As protein: CASSQRTGEPGELFF. The chain recombines TRBV6-1 with TRBJ2-2; 7 bases map to TRBD1. CDR1 is MNHNS and CDR2 is SASEGT in the germline V gene. Trimming took 5 bases from V and 6 from J; bases not matched to a gene: 9. The CDR3 consists of 15 residues.

V and J are TRBV14 and TRBJ2-2; 9 bases agree with TRBD1. The J segment lost 6 bases and the V segment lost 4 bases, leaving 9 bases of the junction unmatched. The CDR3 loop spans 16 amino acids. The V gene's germline CDR1 is SGHDN and CDR2 FVKESK. CDR3 sequence (DNA): TGTGCCAGCAGCCGAGCCACGGGACAGGGACCCGGGGAGCTGTTTTTT. Amino acid sequence: CASSRATGQGPGELFF.

The chain recombines TRBV5-1 with TRBJ2-1; 9 bases align to TRBD1. The V segment lost 1 base and the J segment 7 bases; nucleotides outside the gene matches: 3. CDR1 SGHRS and CDR2 YFSETQ come from the germline V gene. The CDR3 spans 14 residues. The CDR3 DNA reads as TGCGCCAGCAGCTTGTGGACAGGGGTGAATGAGCAGTTCTTC. Its protein product is CASSLWTGVNEQFF.

This chain joins TRBV5-5 and TRBJ2-1; weak D call: TRBD1 (5 bases). CDR1 and CDR2 (germline): SGHKS, YYEKEE (reference sequence). V was clipped by 0 bases and J by 5 bases, with 6 bases between them. There are 13 residues in the CDR3. The CDR3 coding sequence is TGTGCCAGCAGCTTGGGCAGGGACAATGAGCAGTTCTTC. It specifies CASSLGRDNEQFF.

The V call is TRBV5-4, the J call TRBJ1-2, with unresolved D. CDR3 size: 13 residues. CDR1 is SGHNT, CDR2 YYREEE, per germline (reference sequence). V lost 2 bases, J lost 10 bases, and 15 bases lay in between. The CDR3 nucleotides are TGTGCCAGCAGCTTTTCCCCCTTAGCAGACTACACCTTC. Its protein product is CASSFSPLADYTF.

The V call is TRBV11-2, the J call TRBJ2-3, with 8 bases aligning to TRBD2. CDR1 and CDR2 (germline): SGHAT, FQNNGV. This CDR3 spans 15 amino acids. V lost 5 bases and J lost 6; bases outside the gene matches: 10. CDR3 sequence reads: CASSISGTLADTQYF. CDR3 DNA sequence: TGTGCCAGCAGCATTAGCGGGACCCTTGCGGATACGCAGTATTTT.

V and J are TRBV19 and TRBJ1-1; 7 nucleotides agree with TRBD1. V lost 3 bases, J lost 3 bases, and 7 bases stayed unmatched. Germline loops: CDR1 LNHDA, CDR2 SQIVND (reference sequence). The CDR3 length is 15 residues. CDR3 coding DNA: TGTGCCAGTAGTATCAGCGGGGGACAGCACACTGAAGCTTTCTTT. Residues: CASSISGGQHTEAFF.